Listed below are T cell receptor beta chains from one sample, sequenced in a study of identical twins. TCRdb passed the 5' RACE reads through MiXCR, listing each CDR3 protein once. This sample has under 350,000 distinct CDR3 sequences; nearly 9.5% occur once, and the top ten carry roughly 6.8%. The same data also went into a second study, on yellow fever vaccine responses in identical twins.

The sample comprised CD8+ T cells sorted from blood. These receptor sequences come from a woman aged 18-29 years in good health. CDR3s include the opening cysteine and the closing phenylalanine or tryptophan. Fields, in order: CDR3 DNA, CDR3 protein, J gene, clone size, V gene, D gene. The D gene is left open where the match is weak. Size is stated for part of the rows, as once, few or many counts, or as a class when the clone is expanded.

CDR3nt: TGTGCCAGCAGCTTGGGAGGAATGCCTAACAATGAGCAGTTCTTC
CDR3aa: CASSLGGMPNNEQFF
j_gene: TRBJ2-1
abundance: many
v_gene: TRBV7-6
d_gene: -

CDR3nt: TGTGCCAGCTGTCCCGCTCAGGCTTCCAGCTCTGGGGCCAACGTCCTGACTTTC
CDR3aa: CASCPAQASSSGANVLTF
j_gene: TRBJ2-6
abundance: -
v_gene: TRBV7-4
d_gene: -

CDR3nt: TGCAGTGCCAGGAGGCTCGAGGGGGGCGAGGCAGATACGCAGTATTTT
CDR3aa: CSARRLEGGEADTQYF
j_gene: TRBJ2-3
abundance: many
v_gene: TRBV20-1
d_gene: -

CDR3nt: TGCGCCAGCAGCCAAGCAGCGGGAGATGGTGATGAGCAGTTCTTC
CDR3aa: CASSQAAGDGDEQFF
j_gene: TRBJ2-1
abundance: few
v_gene: TRBV4-3
d_gene: TRBD2

CDR3nt: TGTGCCAGCAGCCAAGGCAGGGCTAACTACGAGCAGTACTTC
CDR3aa: CASSQGRANYEQYF
j_gene: TRBJ2-7
abundance: -
v_gene: TRBV3-1
d_gene: -

CDR3nt: TGTGCCAGCAGTACACAGGGGAGGTATGGCTACACCTTC
CDR3aa: CASSTQGRYGYTF
j_gene: TRBJ1-2
abundance: few
v_gene: TRBV7-9
d_gene: TRBD1

CDR3nt: TGCAGTGCTAGAGTTTTCAGCGCCGACAATGAGCAGTTCTTC
CDR3aa: CSARVFSADNEQFF
j_gene: TRBJ2-1
abundance: many
v_gene: TRBV20-1
d_gene: -

CDR3nt: TGCGCCAGCAGCCAAGATTATAGCGGAAGCTCCTACGAGCAGTACTTC
CDR3aa: CASSQDYSGSSYEQYF
j_gene: TRBJ2-7
abundance: -
v_gene: TRBV4-3
d_gene: -

CDR3nt: TGCAGTGCCACTCATCTAACCTCCCGATCAGAGACCCAGTACTTC
CDR3aa: CSATHLTSRSETQYF
j_gene: TRBJ2-5
abundance: few
v_gene: TRBV20-1
d_gene: -

CDR3nt: TGTGCCAGCCGGGACGTAGACAATGAGCAGTTCTTC
CDR3aa: CASRDVDNEQFF
j_gene: TRBJ2-1
abundance: many
v_gene: TRBV7-9
d_gene: -

CDR3nt: TGTGCCAGCAACTCGGGCAGCTACGAGCAGTACTTC
CDR3aa: CASNSGSYEQYF
j_gene: TRBJ2-7
abundance: many
v_gene: TRBV12-3/TRBV12-4
d_gene: -

CDR3nt: TGTGCCAGCAGCCAAGATCTTGGACTAGGGTTCAATGAGCAGTTCTTC
CDR3aa: CASSQDLGLGFNEQFF
j_gene: TRBJ2-1
abundance: many
v_gene: TRBV4-2
d_gene: TRBD2

CDR3nt: TGTGCCAGCAGTTTAGGCGGGGGGCCGGACTATGGCTACACCTTC
CDR3aa: CASSLGGGPDYGYTF
j_gene: TRBJ1-2
abundance: many
v_gene: TRBV27
d_gene: -

CDR3nt: TGTGCCAGCAGCCACGGACTGGCCTACGAGCAGTACTTC
CDR3aa: CASSHGLAYEQYF
j_gene: TRBJ2-7
abundance: -
v_gene: TRBV11-2
d_gene: -

CDR3nt: TGTGCCAGCAGCTTGAAGGGCGGGGGGGAACTCCAAGAGACCCAGTACTTC
CDR3aa: CASSLKGGGELQETQYF
j_gene: TRBJ2-5
abundance: -
v_gene: TRBV5-4
d_gene: TRBD2

CDR3nt: TGTGCCAGCAGTACCGGGACAGGGGGCTTAGAGACCCAGTACTTC
CDR3aa: CASSTGTGGLETQYF
j_gene: TRBJ2-5
abundance: -
v_gene: TRBV28
d_gene: TRBD1

CDR3nt: TGTGCCAGCAGCTCCGGACTAGCAGCAGATACGCAGTATTTT
CDR3aa: CASSSGLAADTQYF
j_gene: TRBJ2-3
abundance: many
v_gene: TRBV7-9
d_gene: TRBD2

CDR3nt: TGTGCCAGCAGCCACAAGGACGGCTACGAGCAGTACTTC
CDR3aa: CASSHKDGYEQYF
j_gene: TRBJ2-7
abundance: -
v_gene: TRBV7-9
d_gene: -

CDR3nt: TGTGCCAGCAGGCTCACCCTAGAGGGACCCTACGAGCAGTACTTC
CDR3aa: CASRLTLEGPYEQYF
j_gene: TRBJ2-7
abundance: few
v_gene: TRBV6-2/TRBV6-3
d_gene: -

CDR3nt: TGTGCCAGCAGTTCCAGACTAGAGGGAGCCTACAATGAGCAGTTCTTC
CDR3aa: CASSSRLEGAYNEQFF
j_gene: TRBJ2-1
abundance: many
v_gene: TRBV6-2/TRBV6-3
d_gene: -

CDR3nt: TGTGCCACCAGCACGGGCACGACCTCCTATGAGCAGTACTTC
CDR3aa: CATSTGTTSYEQYF
j_gene: TRBJ2-7
abundance: -
v_gene: TRBV15
d_gene: -

CDR3nt: TGCGCCAGCAGTGCAATACAGGGGGCTGATGAGCAGTTCTTC
CDR3aa: CASSAIQGADEQFF
j_gene: TRBJ2-1
abundance: many
v_gene: TRBV10-1
d_gene: TRBD1

CDR3nt: TGTGCCAGCAGCCCAGGGGCGGAGGCCACCGAGTACTTC
CDR3aa: CASSPGAEATEYF
j_gene: TRBJ2-5
abundance: few
v_gene: TRBV7-9
d_gene: -

CDR3nt: TGTGCCTGGAGTCCCCCCGGACTAGCGGGAGGGCCCTGGGACATTCAGTACTTC
CDR3aa: CAWSPPGLAGGPWDIQYF
j_gene: TRBJ2-4
abundance: -
v_gene: TRBV30
d_gene: TRBD2

CDR3nt: TGTGCCAGCAGTTTAATTCCGGTTCTCGGGGAGCTGTTTTTT
CDR3aa: CASSLIPVLGELFF
j_gene: TRBJ2-2
abundance: few
v_gene: TRBV12-3/TRBV12-4
d_gene: -

CDR3nt: TGTGCCAGCACCTGGGACAGACTTTACGAGCAGTACTTC
CDR3aa: CASTWDRLYEQYF
j_gene: TRBJ2-7
abundance: once
v_gene: TRBV6-2/TRBV6-3
d_gene: TRBD1

CDR3nt: TGTGCCAGCAGCTTGTTGACAGGGCCACCCTACGAGCAGTACTTC
CDR3aa: CASSLLTGPPYEQYF
j_gene: TRBJ2-7
abundance: -
v_gene: TRBV5-8
d_gene: TRBD1

CDR3nt: TGTGCCAGCTCACCGGGGACGGGGTTGGCTAGTCCCTACGAGCAGTACTTC
CDR3aa: CASSPGTGLASPYEQYF
j_gene: TRBJ2-7
abundance: few
v_gene: TRBV18
d_gene: -

CDR3nt: TGCGCCAGCAGCCAATCAGCTAGCTTGAACGAGCAGTTCTTC
CDR3aa: CASSQSASLNEQFF
j_gene: TRBJ2-1
abundance: -
v_gene: TRBV4-3
d_gene: -

CDR3nt: TGTGCCAGCAGCGGGACAGGGGGAAGGACCGGGGAGCTGTTTTTT
CDR3aa: CASSGTGGRTGELFF
j_gene: TRBJ2-2
abundance: -
v_gene: TRBV9
d_gene: TRBD1

CDR3nt: TGTGCCAGCAGTACTACTAGCGGGAGGGCCGTGAACGACGAGCAGTACTTC
CDR3aa: CASSTTSGRAVNDEQYF
j_gene: TRBJ2-7
abundance: -
v_gene: TRBV7-9
d_gene: TRBD2

CDR3nt: TGTGCCACCAGCAGCACACGGCAAGCGACTGAAGCTTTCTTT
CDR3aa: CATSSTRQATEAFF
j_gene: TRBJ1-1
abundance: -
v_gene: TRBV15
d_gene: -

CDR3nt: TGCGCCAGCAGTGAGGGGACTAGCGGGTCTGGGGCCAACGTCCTGACTTTC
CDR3aa: CASSEGTSGSGANVLTF
j_gene: TRBJ2-6
abundance: -
v_gene: TRBV10-2
d_gene: TRBD2

CDR3nt: TGTGCCAGCAGTTTACGCAGGGAGGGCTACGAGCAGTACTTC
CDR3aa: CASSLRREGYEQYF
j_gene: TRBJ2-7
abundance: few
v_gene: TRBV27
d_gene: TRBD2

CDR3nt: TGCGCCAGCAGCTTGGAGAGGGGGTCGGGCACCGGGGAGCTGTTTTTT
CDR3aa: CASSLERGSGTGELFF
j_gene: TRBJ2-2
abundance: -
v_gene: TRBV5-1
d_gene: -

CDR3nt: TGTGCCAGCAGCTTAGCGCAGATGGTTGATACGCAGTATTTT
CDR3aa: CASSLAQMVDTQYF
j_gene: TRBJ2-3
abundance: few
v_gene: TRBV11-1
d_gene: -